The 13 T cell receptor beta chains listed next were all sequenced from one sample in a study of blood T cell repertoires in COVID-19. Data came from immunoSEQ multiplex PCR; TCRdb stores just in-frame clones and leaves some out. The sample lists 100,000 to 150,000 clones; about 87% were seen once. Specimen: peripheral blood. Receptor source: a man aged 45-60 years with acute or convalescent COVID-19.

The chain couples TRBV5-1 to TRBJ1-1; 7 bases are a match to TRBD1. The ends lost 1 base at V and 1 base at J; junction bases unmatched: 7. The length of the CDR3 is 16 residues. The V gene's germline CDR1 is SGHRS and CDR2 YFSETQ. The CDR3 protein is CASSLQWGTANTEAFF. DNA of the CDR3: TGCGCCAGCAGCTTGCAATGGGGGACAGCGAACACTGAAGCTTTCTTT.

This clone has just one count. The rearrangement joins TRBV5-1 to TRBJ2-7; the match to TRBD2 covers 10 bases. J was trimmed by 2 bases and V by 4 bases; bases with no gene match: 9. The CDR3 has 16 amino acids. In germline, CDR1 is SGHRS, CDR2 YFSETQ. CDR3 sequence (DNA): TGCGCCAGCAGCCCCGGGATAGCGGGAGGCACCTACGAGCAGTACTTC. The encoded protein is CASSPGIAGGTYEQYF.

The chain recombines TRBV4-1 with TRBJ1-5; D call uncertain. V was trimmed by 2 bases and J by 7 bases, leaving 9 bases between them. Germline CDR1 reads MGHRA; CDR2 reads YSYEKL. The CDR3 length is 13 residues. The CDR3 protein is CASSQLLRQPQHF. CDR3 in DNA: TGCGCCAGCAGCCAACTCTTGAGGCAGCCCCAGCATTTT.

This clone was seen a single time. V is TRBV6-5 and J is TRBJ1-1; D is unresolved. The V and J ends lost 8 bases and 5 bases respectively, with 12 bases between them. The CDR3 loop spans 12 amino acids. Germline V gene sequence: CDR1 MNHEY, CDR2 SVGAGI. CDR3 nucleotides: TGTGCCAGCGGGGAGGTTGATACTGAAGCTTTCTTT. Translating gives CASGEVDTEAFF.

This chain links TRBV6-2 or TRBV6-3 with TRBJ2-7; weak D call: TRBD1 (6 bases). The CDR3 contains 13 residues. The germline gives CDR1 MNHEY, CDR2 SVGEGT. V dropped 0 bases and J dropped 6 bases, with 9 bases sitting between them. The CDR3 DNA reads as TGTGCCAGCAGTTACTCTACAGGGTTCGAGCAGTACTTC. The encoded protein is CASSYSTGFEQYF.

The rearrangement joins TRBV30 to TRBJ1-1; unclear D gene. V was cut by 3 bases and J by 1 base, with 9 bases left in between. Germline CDR1 GTSNPN, CDR2 SVGIG (reference sequence). The CDR3 is 13 amino acids. The CDR3, as DNA: TGTGCCTGGAGAAATAACGGGAACACTGAAGCTTTCTTT. It codes for CAWRNNGNTEAFF.

V is TRBV6-5 and J is TRBJ1-2; a possible D gene is TRBD1 (5 bases). Germline CDR1 and CDR2: MNHEY and SVGAGI. The CDR3 extends over 13 amino acids. V was shortened by 10 bases and J by 4 bases, with 16 bases between the two germline ends. CDR3 DNA sequence: TGTGCCACCTTGGGTCGACAGTTCTATGGCTACACCTTC. Encoded protein: CATLGRQFYGYTF.

The chain has TRBV7-3 and TRBJ1-1; no firm D call. The germline V gene has CDR1 SGHTA and CDR2 FQGTGA. The CDR3 runs 14 residues. The V gene lost 5 bases and the J gene lost 0 bases, with 10 bases spanning the gap. DNA of the CDR3: TGTGCCAGCAGCCCAGGACTGATGAACACTGAAGCTTTCTTT. Its protein is CASSPGLMNTEAFF.

This clone came up once. This chain joins TRBV12-2 and TRBJ2-1; the D call of TRBD2 is as the table states it, not checked on the DNA. TRBV12-2 corresponds to a pseudogene. The CDR3 spans 16 residues. The CDR3 region is CASRFSTTSGGNEQFF. The CDR3 coding sequence is TGTGCAAGTCGCTTTAGCACCACTAGCGGGGGGAATGAGCAGTTCTTC.

This chain joins TRBV5-1 and TRBJ2-5; the D gene is possibly TRBD1 (5 bases). This CDR3 is 12 amino acids long. CDR1 is SGHRS, CDR2 YFSETQ, per germline. Trimming stripped 4 bases from V and 2 bases from J, with 6 bases between. The DNA of the CDR3 is TGCGCCAGCAGCACAGGACAAGAGACCCAGTACTTC. Translated: CASSTGQETQYF.

The rearrangement links TRBV7-8 to TRBJ1-6; 9 positions agree with TRBD1. The trim removed 3 bases at V and 5 bases at J, leaving 11 bases unmatched. The germline V gene encodes CDR1 SGHVS and CDR2 FQNEAQ. This CDR3 is built from 18 residues. CDR3 residues: CASSFGTGFFFDNSPLHF. The CDR3 bases are TGTGCCAGCAGCTTTGGGACAGGGTTTTTCTTTGATAATTCACCCCTCCACTTT.

This clone has only a few counts. V usage is TRBV18 and J usage is TRBJ2-1; 7 nucleotides match TRBD2. The CDR3 has 16 residues. Trimming removed 6 bases from V and 4 bases from J; junction bases left unmatched: 12. Germline V gives CDR1 KGHSH, CDR2 LQKENI. CDR3 residues: CASSPMGGGGYNEQFF. The CDR3 DNA reads as TGTGCCAGCTCCCCGATGGGCGGGGGAGGATACAATGAGCAGTTCTTC.

The chain links TRBV6-6 to TRBJ1-2; D is perhaps TRBD1 (6 bases). From germline, CDR1 is MNHNY and CDR2 SVGAGI (reference sequence). The CDR3 totals 13 residues. The V and J ends lost 7 bases and 6 bases respectively, with 15 bases between them. The CDR3 sequence: CASTSGGADGYTF. CDR3 DNA sequence: TGTGCCAGCACCTCGGGGGGGGCGGATGGCTACACCTTC.